These T cell receptor beta chains were read from a single sample in a study of a mutant IDH1 vaccine in newly diagnosed glioma. The method was immunoSEQ multiplex PCR; TCRdb's version includes in-frame clones alone and lacks a portion of them. This table holds approximately 27,000 clones, 89% found once. No cognate antigen is known for these TCRs. The sequences come from PBMCs, collected from a glioma patient whose treatment included an IDH1 peptide vaccine. The receptors derive from a man aged 18 to 30 with glioma. The CDR3 runs from the conserved cysteine through the conserved F or W. The D gene is left open where the match is weak. Only some rows state a clone size, as once, few, many or a class for expanded clones.

d_call: TRBD1
v_call: TRBV7-9
j_call: TRBJ1-2
clone_size: .
cdr3_nt: TGTGCCAGCAGACAGACAGGGTCAGCTAACTATGGCTACACCTTC
cdr3_aa: CASRQTGSANYGYTF

d_call: .
v_call: TRBV2
j_call: TRBJ2-5
clone_size: .
cdr3_nt: TGTGCCAGCAGGGCTACTAGGATAGGGGAGACCCAGTACTTC
cdr3_aa: CASRATRIGETQYF

d_call: TRBD1
v_call: TRBV7-2
j_call: TRBJ2-5
clone_size: .
cdr3_nt: TGTGCCAGCAGCATAGGGTACAGGGGTGAGACCCAGTACTTC
cdr3_aa: CASSIGYRGETQYF

d_call: .
v_call: TRBV5-6
j_call: TRBJ2-1
clone_size: .
cdr3_nt: TGTGCCAGCAGCCGCCGGGACTTCCCCTACAATGAGCAGTTCTTC
cdr3_aa: CASSRRDFPYNEQFF

d_call: .
v_call: TRBV29-1
j_call: TRBJ2-7
clone_size: .
cdr3_nt: TGCAGCGTTGACGACTTCTACGAGCAGTACTTC
cdr3_aa: CSVDDFYEQYF

d_call: .
v_call: TRBV27
j_call: TRBJ2-7
clone_size: .
cdr3_nt: TGTGCCAGCAGTTTGGAGGGTCGGTACGAGCAGTACTTC
cdr3_aa: CASSLEGRYEQYF

d_call: .
v_call: TRBV14
j_call: TRBJ2-2
clone_size: .
cdr3_nt: TGTGCCAGCAGCCAAGGACTCACCGGGGAGCTGTTTTTT
cdr3_aa: CASSQGLTGELFF

d_call: .
v_call: TRBV30
j_call: TRBJ1-3
clone_size: .
cdr3_nt: TGTGCCTGGAGTGTACAGCAGGCGGACAGCTCCTCGATATATTTT
cdr3_aa: CAWSVQQADSSSIYF

d_call: .
v_call: TRBV10-3
j_call: TRBJ1-1
clone_size: .
cdr3_nt: TGTGCCATCAGGGGGGTGAACACTGAAGCTTTCTTT
cdr3_aa: CAIRGVNTEAFF

d_call: .
v_call: TRBV19
j_call: TRBJ1-1
clone_size: once
cdr3_nt: TGTGCCAGTAGTATGCGACAGGACTTGAACACTGAAGCTTTCTTT
cdr3_aa: CASSMRQDLNTEAFF

d_call: .
v_call: TRBV19
j_call: TRBJ2-7
clone_size: .
cdr3_nt: TGTGCCAGTAGTATGGTGGGGGCCACCTACGAGCAGTACTTC
cdr3_aa: CASSMVGATYEQYF

d_call: TRBD2
v_call: TRBV9
j_call: TRBJ2-2
clone_size: .
cdr3_nt: TGTGCCAGCAGCGTAGGACTAGCGGGAGCGAACACCGGGGAGCTGTTTTTT
cdr3_aa: CASSVGLAGANTGELFF

d_call: .
v_call: TRBV7-2
j_call: TRBJ2-1
clone_size: .
cdr3_nt: TGTGCCAGCAGCCTGAAAGCGGCTAACTCCTTCAATGAGCAGTTCTTC
cdr3_aa: CASSLKAANSFNEQFF

d_call: .
v_call: TRBV6-6
j_call: TRBJ1-2
clone_size: .
cdr3_nt: TGTGCCAGCAGTTACCGACAGGTGGACACCTTC
cdr3_aa: CASSYRQVDTF

d_call: .
v_call: TRBV6-5
j_call: TRBJ2-7
clone_size: .
cdr3_nt: TGTGCAGCAGGGTACTACTACGAGCAGTACTTC
cdr3_aa: CAAGYYYEQYF